The clone carrying this T cell receptor beta chain was recorded many times. This record belongs to a study of human T cells and chemical hapten exposure. Study at large: 2% DPC applied to a roughly 2 cm by roughly 2 cm arm area sensitized donors. A patient group, mainly female, showed alopecia areata, totalis or universalis.

The CDR3 runs to 15 residues. V was shortened by 4 bases and J by 0 bases, with 16 bases between the two germline ends. The germline V gene has CDR1 DFQATT and CDR2 SNEGSKA (reference sequence). Individual cDNA molecules had unique molecular identifiers attached to them by the library. From the RACE reads, TCRdb called clonotypes with MiXCR, one entry per CDR3 protein. The sample lists 84,000 or so distinct CDR3 sequences, about 9.4% occurring once. Time point: patch test 2, 6 weeks after DPC sensitization. Treatment reported: therapeutic diphenylcyclopropenone sensitization with weekly scalp DPC. Sample donors consisted of patients with alopecia, aged 18 to 70 years, who were suitable for DPC.

This specimen was whole blood, taken in connection with sensitization to the hapten diphenylcyclopropenone (DPC). This TCR was sampled from a woman aged 25 to 45 with alopecia areata. Some clones in this sample may be carry-over from other donors' samples. V gene TRBV20-1 combines with J gene TRBJ2-7; possibly TRBD1 for D (6 bases). The chain's CDR3 is CSATPGQRSSYEQYF. The CDR3 coding sequence is TGCAGTGCTACCCCCGGACAGAGGAGCTCCTACGAGCAGTACTTC.